Listed here are 9 T cell receptor beta chains from one sample, sequenced in a study of CD8 T cells in ankylosing spondylitis. TCRdb passed the 5' RACE reads through MiXCR, listing each CDR3 protein once. The sample lists about 89,000 distinct CDR3 sequences; around 30% were seen once. The sequencing sample was made of blood, either unsorted or a sorted T cell fraction (not recorded which). Receptors were obtained from a male donor with ankylosing spondylitis or in good health (not recorded which).

V usage is TRBV7-9 and J usage is TRBJ2-3; possibly TRBD1 for D (6 bases). The germline CDR1 and CDR2 sequences are SEHNR and FQNEAQ (reference sequence). Trimming removed 4 bases from V and 3 bases from J, with 14 bases in between. This CDR3 comprises 15 residues. The CDR3 DNA reads as TGTGCCAGCAGCTACGGACAGTCTGGAACAGATACGCAGTATTTT. This sequence encodes CASSYGQSGTDTQYF.

The genes are TRBV7-3 and TRBJ2-3; 7 nucleotides align to TRBD1. The CDR3 runs to 14 residues. V dropped 5 bases and J dropped 4; count of bases not matched to a gene: 6. Germline-derived CDR1 and CDR2 are SGHTA and FQGTGA. The CDR3 DNA follows: TGTGCCAGCAGCCCATCAACAGGGGCAGATACGCAGTATTTT. Translated, it gives CASSPSTGADTQYF.

This clonotype was seen repeatedly, ten times or more. The J gene is TRBJ1-2, the V gene TRBV27; D is perhaps TRBD1 (6 bases). Germline assignment: CDR1 MNHEY and CDR2 SMNVEV (reference sequence). There are 14 residues in the CDR3. V shed 5 bases and J shed 2 bases, with 12 bases lying between them. The CDR3 DNA follows: TGTGCCAGCAGTCTCAGGGGATCCAACTATGGCTACACCTTC. It encodes CASSLRGSNYGYTF.

This clonotype was seen many times. V is TRBV29-1 and J is TRBJ2-3, with D tentatively TRBD1 or TRBD2 (5 bases each). The CDR3 length is 13 residues. In germline, CDR1 is SQVTM, CDR2 ANQGSEA. Trimming cost V 4 bases and J 2 bases, with 10 bases left between them. CDR3 nucleotide sequence: TGCAGCGTTGGTGAGGGGCCCACAGATACGCAGTATTTT. Translated: CSVGEGPTDTQYF.

This clonotype has a count of ten or more. The V and J genes are TRBV11-2 and TRBJ2-5, with D possibly being TRBD2 (5 bases). The CDR3 runs 15 residues. V lost 1 base and J lost 2, with 11 bases in between. Germline assignment: CDR1 SGHAT and CDR2 FQNNGV. CDR3 loop: CASSLVVGRQETQYF. Here the CDR3 DNA reads TGTGCCAGCAGCTTAGTGGTTGGGAGACAAGAGACCCAGTACTTC.

This clonotype showed up just a few times. The chain uses TRBV15 and TRBJ1-1, with D maybe TRBD1 (5 bases). Germline V gene data show CDR1 as LNHNV and CDR2 as YYDKDF (reference sequence). The CDR3 has 17 residues. V shed 2 bases and J shed 5 bases, with 21 bases lying between them. As DNA, the CDR3 is TGTGCCACCAGCAGACCTTTTTTACGGGACGGTGGAACTGAAGCTTTCTTT. This sequence encodes CATSRPFLRDGGTEAFF.

This chain joins TRBV10-3 and TRBJ2-7; D not resolved. This CDR3 is built from 14 residues. With 2 bases removed from V and 3 bases from J, the gap between germline ends came to 11 bases. CDR1 ENHRY and CDR2 SYGVKD come from the germline V gene. CDR3 sequence (DNA): TGTGCCATCAGTGAGGAGATCCTAAACTACGAGCAGTACTTC. It encodes CAISEEILNYEQYF.

V and J are TRBV18 and TRBJ2-5; 8 bases are shared with TRBD1. Looked up from germline, CDR1 is KGHSH and CDR2 is LQKENI. The V gene end was trimmed by 0 bases and the J gene end by 4 bases; junction bases not matched to a gene: 7. This CDR3 contains 16 residues. DNA of the CDR3: TGTGCCAGCTCACCACCTTTAGGACAGGGTCGAGAGACCCAGTACTTC. Its translation: CASSPPLGQGRETQYF.

This chain uses TRBV7-2 with TRBJ1-5; 7 nucleotides align to TRBD1. The V gene end was trimmed by 5 bases and the J gene end by 0 bases; junction bases not matched to a gene: 7. From germline, CDR1 is SGHTA and CDR2 FQGNSA. This CDR3 has 16 residues. DNA of the CDR3: TGTGCCAGCAGCCCCGTGGGACAGAGTAGCAATCAGCCCCAGCATTTT. Amino acid sequence: CASSPVGQSSNQPQHF.